These T cell receptor beta chains were read from a single sample in a study of blood T cells in healthy people across ages. TCRdb recomputed calls from the 5' RACE reads with MiXCR, one row per CDR3 protein. Counted here are 630,000 or so distinct CDR3 sequences, approximately 30% occurring once; the ten biggest clones make up about a sixth. Sequencing input: blood. The origin of the receptors is a woman of 80 years or more in good health. Each CDR3 is given without its conserved first and last residue. D genes are given only for firm matches.

TRBV6-6	TRBD1	TRBJ1-4	ASSYSRGPEEKLF
TRBV7-9	.	TRBJ2-2	ASSPGRLANTGGLF
TRBV20-1	TRBD1	.	SASRDRGNEQY
TRBV5-1	TRBD1	TRBJ2-3	ASSSGQVTDTQY
TRBV6-2/TRBV6-3	.	TRBJ2-5	ASSYGPGALPNEQY
TRBV20-1	.	TRBJ2-3	SASPSFYADTQY
TRBV20-1	.	TRBJ1-6	SVGDIQNSPLH
TRBV19	.	TRBJ2-5	ASSRRTGSMETQY
TRBV20-1	.	TRBJ2-7	SAREQNSYEQY
TRBV15	.	TRBJ1-4	ATSRGMDSSREKRF
TRBV2	.	TRBJ2-5	ASSERRGAETQY
TRBV20-1	TRBD2	TRBJ2-7	SARAGRGLPPYEQY
TRBV10-3	TRBD1	TRBJ2-7	AISEKGQSSSYEQY
TRBV29-1	.	TRBJ1-1	SVDQGSPTGTEAF
TRBV28	TRBD1	TRBJ1-6	ASSPYRGANSPLH
TRBV6-6	TRBD1	TRBJ1-4	ASTPKGAANEKLF
TRBV7-6	.	TRBJ2-1	ASSLEGSDEQF
TRBV5-1	.	TRBJ1-1	ASSLEAGWAAF
TRBV5-1	TRBD1	TRBJ2-6	ASSSGTGSSSGANVLT
TRBV20-1	.	TRBJ2-4	SAFTGDEQY
TRBV11-2	TRBD2	TRBJ2-1	ASSWGTSGEQF
TRBV5-1	TRBD1	TRBJ1-4	ASSGQGSSNEKLF
TRBV20-1	.	TRBJ2-7	SAGTPGYEQY
TRBV7-2	TRBD2	TRBJ2-1	ASSLSSGGFNEQF
TRBV28	.	TRBJ1-5	ASSFGEYSNQPQH
TRBV4-2	.	TRBJ2-5	ASSQDLVGTFGTQY
TRBV12-3/TRBV12-4	.	TRBJ1-4	ASSVLGSNEKLF
TRBV9	TRBD1	TRBJ2-7	ASSPWTGEGEQY
TRBV10-3	TRBD2	TRBJ2-4	AIAPSGLRNIQY
TRBV7-8	TRBD2	TRBJ2-1	ASSNSIAGASYNEQF
TRBV5-1	TRBD1	TRBJ2-2	ASSLGQGASGELF
TRBV13	.	TRBJ2-5	ASRGTGEQY
TRBV10-3	TRBD1	TRBJ1-1	AVRQGLKTEAF
TRBV20-1	.	TRBJ1-4	SARDRGGRGEKLF
TRBV27	TRBD1	TRBJ1-1	ASSKPGQGSTEAF
TRBV6-6	.	TRBJ2-5	ASETGSETQY
TRBV20-1	.	TRBJ1-5	SARDFKDWGRRTSNQPQH
TRBV7-9	TRBD1	TRBJ1-2	ASSSDRGPRGYT
TRBV20-1	TRBD2	TRBJ2-5	SASQGLAGGTQY
TRBV7-6	TRBD2	TRBJ2-2	ASSLATSGGELF
TRBV12-3/TRBV12-4	.	TRBJ1-1	ASSFYIHRGTEAF
TRBV28	TRBD1	TRBJ2-7	ASSLYPQGGRSNEQY
TRBV20-1	.	TRBJ2-1	SASRTGSDEQF
TRBV5-6	.	TRBJ2-3	ASSLARASRTDTQY
TRBV29-1	.	TRBJ1-1	SVESTANTEAF
TRBV10-3	TRBD1	TRBJ1-6	AISEAGQGDSPLH
TRBV5-1	.	TRBJ2-1	ASSLSDSGVGEQF
TRBV6-1	.	TRBJ2-1	ASSEWRDEQF
TRBV5-1	TRBD1	TRBJ2-2	AGSLGPGTGIPGELF
TRBV7-2	.	TRBJ1-5	ASSFFLGSNQPQH
TRBV14	.	TRBJ2-3	ASSQGISTDTQY
TRBV5-1	.	TRBJ1-1	ASSLGGGVMDTEAF
TRBV7-2	.	TRBJ2-3	ASNPTGVGTQY
TRBV7-2	TRBD2	TRBJ2-2	ASSPSPGGRAPGELF
TRBV25-1	.	TRBJ1-6	ASSAVGYNSPLH